The T cell receptor beta chain under discussion was sequenced for a study of T-cell reconstitution after alpha-beta-depleted transplantation in children. There are 13 residues in the CDR3. V trimming: 6 bases; J trimming: 7 bases; junction bases outside the gene matches: 6. This clonotype has a count of ten or more. Its antigen is unidentified. Unique molecular identifiers were built into the TCRbeta library. Via MiXCR, TCRdb re-called the PCR reads, giving one row per CDR3 protein. Of about 830,000 distinct CDR3 sequences listed, 15% to 20% are singletons. Overall study findings and caveats: Fresh T-cell production supplied most of the T-cell counts and diversity seen one year after transplant. There were some patients whose high TCRbeta diversity at day 60 came from surviving recipient T cells and thymic progenitors.

The chain uses TRBV12-3 or TRBV12-4 and TRBJ1-2, with TRBD1 identical over 9 bases. The clonotype originates from a male patient under 18 who had a stem cell transplant for acute lymphoblastic leukemia, so the T cells may come from the graft donor. Sequences were derived from PBMCs, mostly from graft donor cells, sampled 360 days after TCRalphabeta/CD19-depleted stem cell transplant. CDR3 coding DNA: TGTGCCAGCAGCCTACAGGGGGCACGTGGCTACACCTTC. This translates into CASSLQGARGYTF.